This T cell receptor (beta chain) was identified during a study of T cell responses to AZD1222 COVID-19 vaccine. Study-wide context: Timing groups of about 4 and about 12 weeks for second doses were pooled. General study results and limits: Donors were chiefly white British, with a greater number of females, and clonal diversity was perhaps underestimated. Seropositive AZD1222 recipients at baseline numbered only five or six. Distributed over spike, vaccine-associated CD4 TCRs predominated at 160-218 and 743-854.

CDR3 length equals 14 residues. Germline assignment: CDR1 MNHEY and CDR2 SVGEGT. With 5 bases removed from V and 7 bases from J, the gap between germline ends came to 14 bases. Libraries were prepared by immunoSEQ multiplex PCR; TCRdb keeps only in-frame clonotypes and omits some of them. Of about 92,000 clones listed, approximately 91% are singletons. Note on this clone: Its antigen is unknown.

The J gene is TRBJ2-2, the V gene TRBV6-2 or TRBV6-3; D tentatively fits TRBD1 or TRBD2 (5 bases each). The material was peripheral blood, obtained on day 0 of AZD1222 vaccination. This receptor was obtained from an adult in good health. This CDR3 is CASSGDRSGGELFF. As DNA, the CDR3 is TGTGCCAGCAGTGGGGACCGCAGTGGCGGGGAGCTGTTTTTT.